This TCR beta chain was retrieved from a study of blood T cell repertoires in COVID-19. Grouping used clinical history reported by participants in a survey and questionnaire. Method: immunoSEQ multiplex PCR; TCRdb's copy keeps in-frame clones and lacks some. The sample yields almost 250,000 clones, 65% to 90% seen once. CDR1 is MNHEY and CDR2 is SVGEGT in the germline V gene. The CDR3 has 15 amino acids. Trimming removed 4 bases from V and 7 bases from J, with 14 bases in between. The TCR was taken from a woman between 45 and 65 years old with acute COVID-19. The specimen was PBMCs or T cells enriched from blood (not recorded which). V is TRBV6-2 or TRBV6-3 and J is TRBJ1-6, with D unclear. The DNA of the CDR3 is TGTGCCAGCAGTTCCCACTCGCCGGGGAATTCACCCCTCCACTTT. Residues: CASSSHSPGNSPLHF.